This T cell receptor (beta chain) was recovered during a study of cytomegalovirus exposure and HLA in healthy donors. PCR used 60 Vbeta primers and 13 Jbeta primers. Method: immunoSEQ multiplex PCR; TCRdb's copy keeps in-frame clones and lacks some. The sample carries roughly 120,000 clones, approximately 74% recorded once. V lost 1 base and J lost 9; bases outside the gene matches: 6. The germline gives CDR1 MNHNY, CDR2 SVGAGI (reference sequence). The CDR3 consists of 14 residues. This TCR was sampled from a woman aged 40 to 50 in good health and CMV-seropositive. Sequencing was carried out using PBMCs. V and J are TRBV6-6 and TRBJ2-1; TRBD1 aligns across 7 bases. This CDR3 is CASSYYRDRGEQFF. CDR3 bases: TGTGCCAGCAGTTACTACCGGGACAGAGGTGAGCAGTTCTTC.